The T cell receptor beta chain under discussion was sequenced for a study of post-analysis software for immune sequencing data. Across the whole study: Secondary progressive, relapsing-remitting and progressive-relapsing multiple sclerosis were among the included disease courses. General study points: Analysis by F measure revealed that same-batch samples clustered strongly together. Roughly 5 TRBV segments occurring more often in patients than controls included TRBV5-6, TRBV5-1 and TRBV20-1. Relative to controls, patients with multiple sclerosis showed significantly lower normalized Chao1 diversity.

Each TCR beta cDNA library carried unique molecular identifiers. From around 0.96 to 9.9 million T cells, 400,000 to 550,000 cDNA molecules were obtained. TCRdb passed the PCR reads through MiXCR, listing each CDR3 protein once. The sample includes roughly 670,000 distinct CDR3 sequences, over 45% of them seen just once. This clonotype has only a few counts. Its antigen remains unidentified. V was shortened by 7 bases and J by 5 bases, with 17 bases between the two germline ends. The CDR3 is 14 amino acids. Germline CDR1 reads ENHRY; CDR2 reads SYGVKD. The sequence came from a girl aged 2-10 years with multiple sclerosis. The gene calls are TRBV10-3 and TRBJ1-2; possible D gene TRBD1, 5 bases. Sequenced material: blood. This CDR3 is CAINRDPLLYGYTF. In nucleotides, the CDR3 is TGTGCCATCAATAGGGACCCTTTGCTTTATGGCTACACCTTC.